Included here is one T cell receptor beta chain sequence, with context. Its antigen is still unknown. This specimen comes from a study of shared clonotypes between healthy human individuals. Points from the study as a whole: In general, naive subsets displayed greater estimated richness than memory subsets did.

Germline V gene data show CDR1 as SEHNR and CDR2 as FQNEAQ (reference sequence). V trimming: 4 bases; J trimming: 5 bases; junction bases outside the gene matches: 8. The CDR3 runs to 15 residues. Genomic DNA from each subset was divided evenly over several immunoSEQ plates. DNA at 200 ng, tens of thousands of T cell genomes, went into sorted-subset replicate PCRs. Method: immunoSEQ multiplex PCR; TCRdb's copy keeps in-frame clones and lacks some. Of about 2.4 million clones in the sample, over 85% are singletons; the top ten hold approximately 0.37%. Sequenced input: naive CD4+ T cells from PBMCs. Subset reported: CD45RA+ positively selected. The receptor was isolated from a man aged 18-30 years in good health. Some clones in this sample may be carry-over from other donors' samples. The genes are TRBV7-9 and TRBJ2-5, with 9 bases identical to TRBD1. The CDR3, as DNA: TGTGCCAGCAGCTCGGACAGGGGTAGGGTCGAGACCCAGTACTTC. It codes for CASSSDRGRVETQYF.